One and the same sample provided the 13 T cell receptor beta chains below, sequenced in a study of cytomegalovirus exposure and HLA in healthy donors. With 60 Vbeta and 13 Jbeta primers, the PCR was carried out. Produced via immunoSEQ multiplex PCR; TCRdb's table is partial and in-frame only. The repertoire has under 200,000 clones, about four fifths of them found once; the top ten carry around 0.93%. The sequenced sample was PBMCs. The receptors come from a young man in good health and CMV-seronegative.

The J gene is TRBJ2-7, the V gene TRBV5-8, with TRBD2 identical over 9 bases. The CDR3 extends over 16 amino acids. V lost 0 bases, J lost 3 bases, and 7 bases stayed unmatched. Germline V lookup: CDR1 SGHTS, CDR2 YDEGEE. This CDR3 is CASSLAGLAGIYEQYF. DNA of the CDR3: TGTGCCAGCAGCTTGGCCGGCCTAGCGGGAATCTACGAGCAGTACTTC.

This chain uses TRBV7-8 with TRBJ1-1; a possible D gene is TRBD1 (5 bases). V lost 5 bases and J 1 base, leaving 8 bases between the germline ends. In germline, CDR1 is SGHVS, CDR2 FQNEAQ. The CDR3 spans 13 residues. The CDR3 DNA is TGTGCCAGCAGCGCCGACAGGAACACTGAAGCTTTCTTT. This translates into CASSADRNTEAFF.

The J gene is TRBJ1-1, the V gene TRBV27; D is possibly TRBD1 (6 bases). CDR1 is MNHEY and CDR2 is SMNVEV in the germline V gene (reference sequence). The CDR3 has 15 amino acids. V was cut by 5 bases and J by 3 bases, with 16 bases left in between. CDR3 amino acids: CASSPGNPGDTEAFF. CDR3 DNA sequence: TGTGCCAGCAGTCCAGGGAACCCAGGGGACACTGAAGCTTTCTTT.

In its sample, this clone was seen a few times. The genes are TRBV6-1 and TRBJ1-4, with 7 bases identical to TRBD1. The germline V gene encodes CDR1 MNHNS and CDR2 SASEGT. The V gene end was trimmed by 5 bases and the J gene end by 8 bases; junction bases not matched to a gene: 8. The CDR3 is 14 amino acids. The CDR3 DNA reads as TGTGCCAGCAGTCCCGGGACAGCAGGGGAAAAACTGTTTTTT. Translated: CASSPGTAGEKLFF.

This rearrangement joins TRBV9 to TRBJ2-1, with 14 positions matching TRBD2. V was pared by 3 bases and J by 3 bases, with 2 bases of the junction left unmatched. CDR3 length: 16 amino acids. In germline, CDR1 is SGDLS, CDR2 YYNGEE. The CDR3, as DNA: TGTGCCAGCAGCGCAGGGACTAGCGGGGGCTACAATGAGCAGTTCTTC. This sequence encodes CASSAGTSGGYNEQFF.

The rearrangement uses TRBV15 and TRBJ2-1, with a weak D call TRBD1 (5 bases). The CDR3 covers 14 residues. Trimming removed 0 bases at V and 9 bases at J, with 12 bases between. The germline V gene encodes CDR1 LNHNV and CDR2 YYDKDF (reference sequence). CDR3: CATSRERQGFEQFF. CDR3 nucleotide sequence: TGTGCCACCAGCAGAGAACGGCAGGGTTTTGAGCAGTTCTTC.

This chain uses TRBV6-5 with TRBJ1-3; TRBD1 aligns across 8 bases. Germline V gene lookup returns CDR1 MNHEY and CDR2 SVGAGI. Trimming cost V 5 bases and J 4 bases; bases outside gene matches: 4. The CDR3 is made up of 14 amino acids. CDR3 loop: CASSPWTGGNTIYF. CDR3 nucleotides: TGTGCCAGCAGTCCGTGGACAGGGGGAAACACCATATATTTT.

In this sample, this clone turned up once. The genes are TRBV21-1 and TRBJ2-1; the table assigns TRBD2, which was not confirmed against the DNA. TRBV21-1 is noted as a pseudogene. This CDR3 comprises 16 residues. CDR3 sequence (DNA): TGTGCCAGTCTTCCCTCGACTAGTAATAATGTTCATGGGCAGTTCTTC. Its translation is CASLPSTSNNVHGQFF.

The chain recombines TRBV5-5 with TRBJ1-5; D remains ambiguous. The CDR3 is 15 residues long. Germline CDR1 reads SGHKS; CDR2 reads YYEKEE (reference sequence). V lost 2 bases and J lost 5, with 14 bases in between. The CDR3 coding sequence is TGTGCCAGCAGCTTTAGTGGAGGCTTAGATCAGCCCCAGCATTTT. The encoded protein is CASSFSGGLDQPQHF.

The gene calls are TRBV5-1 and TRBJ2-3; D is perhaps TRBD2 (5 bases). V lost 0 bases, J lost 2 bases, and 7 bases lay in between. CDR1 and CDR2 from the germline V gene are SGHRS and YFSETQ. The length of the CDR3 is 14 residues. Here the CDR3 reads CASSLDGNTDTQYF. The DNA for the CDR3 is TGCGCCAGCAGCTTGGACGGGAACACAGATACGCAGTATTTT.

This rearrangement joins TRBV5-1 to TRBJ1-2; 8 nucleotides agree with TRBD1. The CDR3 has 14 amino acids. Germline loops: CDR1 SGHRS, CDR2 YFSETQ. V was clipped by 4 bases and J by 4 bases; unmatched bases: 6. CDR3 sequence (DNA): TGCGCCAGCAGCCGAGCCGGACAGGGCTATGGCTACACCTTC. Encoded protein: CASSRAGQGYGYTF.

The V gene is TRBV5-1, the J gene TRBJ1-5; D is uncertain. The CDR3 runs 15 residues. Trimming left V 4 bases short and J 5 bases short, with 16 bases between. CDR1 is SGHRS and CDR2 is YFSETQ in the germline V gene. CDR3 DNA: TGCGCCAGCAGCCTTCTACCCAATGCCGATCAGCCCCAGCATTTT. The encoded protein is CASSLLPNADQPQHF.

CDR3: CASSLGGPGLAETTDTQYF. CDR3 in DNA: TGTGCCAGCAGCTTAGGGGGTCCCGGACTAGCGGAGACCACAGATACGCAGTATTTT. The chain uses TRBV7-9 and TRBJ2-3; 10 bases map to TRBD2. This CDR3 has 19 residues. V gave up 1 base and J gave up 2 bases; unmatched junction bases: 12. Germline values: CDR1 SEHNR, CDR2 FQNEAQ (reference sequence).